Following are 9 T cell receptor beta chains from one sample sequenced in a study of Ad26.COV2.S vaccination and SARS-CoV-2 variants. Treatment of the sample: 15 to 20 received Ad26.COV2.S at low or high dose, single or two shots; 5 received placebo; per-sample allocation not given. Sampling took place 63 days after the first vaccine or placebo injection. Data came from immunoSEQ multiplex PCR; TCRdb stores just in-frame clones and leaves some out. The sample lists about 220,000 clones, 85% to 90% seen once, with about 10% in the top ten. The input for sequencing was peripheral blood, taken in a trial of Ad26.COV2.S vaccine versus placebo. The source of these receptors is a person aged 18-65 years who received the Ad26.COV2.S COVID-19 vaccine or a placebo.

The J gene is TRBJ1-5, the V gene TRBV30; D is unresolved. Per germline, CDR1 GTSNPN and CDR2 SVGIG (reference sequence). The CDR3 is 13 residues long. V shed 0 bases and J shed 6 bases, with 9 bases lying between them. The CDR3 DNA sequence: TGTGCCTGGAGTGTTGCGGAGACTCAGCCCCAGCATTTT. Protein product: CAWSVAETQPQHF.

V gene TRBV6-5 combines with J gene TRBJ2-2; the D is unclear. The CDR3 is 15 amino acids. The germline V gene encodes CDR1 MNHEY and CDR2 SVGAGI. The V end was cut by 10 bases, the J end by 2 bases, with 17 bases between. As DNA, the CDR3 is TGTGCCACGACCCCTTTAATAGGCAACACCGGGGAGCTGTTTTTT. The encoded protein is CATTPLIGNTGELFF.

The rearrangement links TRBV27 to TRBJ2-1, with no clear D. V lost 4 bases and J 0 bases, leaving 19 bases between the germline ends. CDR3 length equals 18 residues. Germline V CDR1 and CDR2: MNHEY, SMNVEV (reference sequence). The CDR3 DNA reads as TGTGCCAGCAGTTCAGAGACCATAGGACGGGCCTCCTACAATGAGCAGTTCTTC. Protein: CASSSETIGRASYNEQFF.

The CDR3 spells CAWSPRGFEQYF. In DNA form, the CDR3 reads TGTGCCTGGAGCCCAAGGGGCTTCGAGCAGTACTTC. This sequence joins TRBV30 and TRBJ2-7; TRBD1 is a possible D gene (5 bases). Germline lookup yields CDR1 GTSNPN and CDR2 SVGIG (reference sequence). The CDR3 is made up of 12 amino acids. V lost 3 bases and J lost 6, with 12 bases in between.

This chain connects TRBV25-1 to TRBJ2-3; 7 bases fit TRBD2. Germline CDR1 and CDR2: MGHDK and SYGVNS. This CDR3 comprises 16 residues. Trimming took 3 bases from V and 0 from J; bases not matched to a gene: 6. The CDR3 nucleotides read TGTGCCAGCAGTGATACCCGGGGGGACAGCACAGATACGCAGTATTTT. Amino acids: CASSDTRGDSTDTQYF.

The rearrangement links TRBV7-2 to TRBJ1-1; unclear D gene. Germline V gives CDR1 SGHTA, CDR2 FQGNSA. V was shortened by 0 bases and J by 1 base, with 6 bases between the two germline ends. The CDR3 covers 14 residues. CDR3 sequence: CASSLARGNTEAFF. CDR3 in DNA: TGTGCCAGCAGCTTAGCCCGGGGGAACACTGAAGCTTTCTTT.

The rearrangement links TRBV28 to TRBJ1-5; D possibly corresponds to TRBD1 (5 bases). CDR3 length: 12 residues. Between the trimmed V and J ends, which lost 6 bases and 7 bases, there was a span of 10 bases. Germline CDR1 reads MDHEN; CDR2 reads SYDVKM. The CDR3 DNA follows: TGTGCCAGCAGAACCTCAGGGCAGCCCCAGCATTTT. Protein sequence: CASRTSGQPQHF.

The DNA of the CDR3 is TGTGCCAGCAGCGTTGCCACGATTTGGGGAGATACGCAGTATTTT. Translation gives CASSVATIWGDTQYF. The chain links TRBV9 to TRBJ2-3; D ambiguous. The CDR3 contains 15 residues. Germline V lookup: CDR1 SGDLS, CDR2 YYNGEE. The V end was cut by 2 bases, the J end by 5 bases, with 15 bases between.

CDR3 bases: TGTGCCAGCAGTTTTATTGGGCCCCAGCATTTT. This sequence encodes CASSFIGPQHF. The chain joins TRBV28 to TRBJ1-5, with unresolved D. CDR3 size: 11 residues. Trimming removed 3 bases at V and 9 bases at J, with 6 bases between. Germline lookup yields CDR1 MDHEN and CDR2 SYDVKM.